The 20 T cell receptor beta chains below all came from one sample that was sequenced in a study of somatic mutations in cytotoxic T cells in rheumatoid arthritis. Clones were sequenced by immunoSEQ multiplex PCR, and TCRdb holds only the in-frame ones, with some missing. The data show around 16,000 clones, roughly three quarters seen once. Sequenced input: CD8+ T cells sorted from blood. These receptors came from an adult with rheumatoid arthritis.

This clone was counted only a few times. This rearrangement joins TRBV9 to TRBJ2-7; 8 bases match TRBD1. V was pared by 0 bases and J by 4 bases, with 6 bases of the junction left unmatched. CDR1 is SGDLS, CDR2 YYNGEE, per germline. This CDR3 spans 15 amino acids. The CDR3 bases are TGTGCCAGCAGCGTAGGGGGCAGGGGGCTTTACGAGCAGTACTTC. Protein: CASSVGGRGLYEQYF.

The V and J genes are TRBV19 and TRBJ2-7; 7 bases line up with TRBD1. This CDR3 is built from 14 residues. V was clipped by 5 bases and J by 0 bases; unmatched bases: 4. The germline V gene encodes CDR1 LNHDA and CDR2 SQIVND (reference sequence). CDR3 amino acids: CASSLAGGSYEQYF. The CDR3 coding sequence is TGTGCCAGTAGTTTGGCAGGGGGCTCCTACGAGCAGTACTTC.

The chain combines TRBV7-7 with TRBJ2-5, with 8 bases aligning to TRBD2. The CDR3 is 14 residues long. V trimming: 3 bases; J trimming: 5 bases; junction bases outside the gene matches: 5. From germline, CDR1 is SSHAT and CDR2 FNYEAQ (reference sequence). The CDR3, as DNA: TGTGCCAGCAGCTTCGACGGGAGGGTCGAGACCCAGTACTTC. It yields the protein CASSFDGRVETQYF.

This clone has only one observation. The chain uses TRBV18 and TRBJ1-5; D gene unclear. Germline lookup yields CDR1 KGHSH and CDR2 LQKENI. V was clipped by 3 bases and J by 0 bases, with 12 bases between them. This CDR3 contains 16 residues. CDR3 DNA: TGTGCCAGCTCACCCGGGCAGATATATAGCAATCAGCCCCAGCATTTT. Translated, it gives CASSPGQIYSNQPQHF. Full variable domain (remainder filled in from reference TRBV18 and TRBJ1-5): NAGVMQNPRHLVRRRGQEARLRCSPMKGHSHVYWYRQLPEEGLKFMVYLQKENIIDESGMPKERFSAEFPKEGPSILRIQQVVRGDSAAYFCASSPGQIYSNQPQHFGDGTRLSIL.

This clone was recorded a few times. The chain employs TRBV2 and TRBJ1-2; D is undetermined. Germline CDR1 SNHLY, CDR2 FYNNEI. Trimming left V 5 bases short and J 4 bases short, with 14 bases between. The CDR3 has 14 residues. DNA for the CDR3: TGTGCCAGCAGTCAAACTCCAGTACGCTATGGCTACACCTTC. It translates to CASSQTPVRYGYTF.

This clone was picked up one time. The chain's CDR3 is CASSLAASGSSYEQYF. The DNA of the CDR3 is TGTGCCAGCAGCTTAGCGGCTAGCGGGAGCTCCTACGAGCAGTACTTC. The chain links TRBV7-2 to TRBJ2-7, with TRBD2 identical over 10 bases. Losses at the gene ends were 0 bases for V and 0 bases for J; bases not matched to a gene: 2. Germline V gene sequence: CDR1 SGHTA, CDR2 FQGNSA. The length of the CDR3 is 16 residues.

V is TRBV18 and J is TRBJ1-2, with TRBD1 matching 9 bases. With 2 bases clipped from V and 5 bases from J, the junction kept 9 bases outside the gene matches. Germline lookup yields CDR1 KGHSH and CDR2 LQKENI. CDR3 length: 16 residues. In nucleotides, the CDR3 is TGTGCCAGCTCACCAGGGACGACAGGGGGAAAGTATGGCTACACCTTC. It codes for CASSPGTTGGKYGYTF.

By sample share, this clone is medium-sized. V and J are TRBV28 and TRBJ1-5; TRBD1 matches 7 bases. The ends lost 6 bases at V and 0 bases at J; junction bases unmatched: 8. CDR3 size: 16 residues. Looked up from germline, CDR1 is MDHEN and CDR2 is SYDVKM. In nucleotides, the CDR3 is TGTGCCAGCAGCCCCGGGACAGCTTTTAGCAATCAGCCCCAGCATTTT. Residues: CASSPGTAFSNQPQHF.

The gene calls are TRBV21-1 and TRBJ2-4. TRBV21-1 is designated a pseudogene. The CDR3 sequence is 14 residues long. The CDR3 coding sequence is TGTGCCACCCAGCCCCCACTAGCCAAAAACATTCAGTACTTC. This gives the protein CATQPPLAKNIQYF.

The chain couples TRBV19 to TRBJ2-1; D assignment may be TRBD1 or TRBD2 (5 bases each). The CDR3 loop spans 15 amino acids. The germline V gene encodes CDR1 LNHDA and CDR2 SQIVND (reference sequence). Trimming left V 4 bases short and J 0 bases short, with 10 bases between. CDR3 protein: CASSKGSRSYNEQFF. The CDR3 coding sequence is TGTGCCAGTAGTAAGGGGAGCCGCTCCTACAATGAGCAGTTCTTC.

J is TRBJ2-5 and V is TRBV4-1, with D possibly TRBD2 on 5 matching bases. The DNA end is more similar to TRBJ2-7, so the J call may be wrong. The V gene's germline CDR1 is MGHRA and CDR2 YSYEKL. The CDR3 is 15 amino acids. Here the CDR3 DNA reads TGCGCCAGCAGCCAAGTGTGGACTCCGGAATACGAGCAGTACTTC. This translates into CASSQVWTPEYEQYF.

The V and J genes are TRBV6-6 and TRBJ2-3; 7 nucleotides match TRBD2. Unmatched junction bases numbered 4, after V lost 6 bases and J lost 1 base. The CDR3 runs to 14 residues. Germline values: CDR1 MNHNY, CDR2 SVGAGI (reference sequence). CDR3 coding DNA: TGTGCCAGCAGCTGGGGGGGTCGCACAGATACGCAGTATTTT. Its protein product is CASSWGGRTDTQYF.

The chain recombines TRBV5-4 with TRBJ2-5, with D possibly TRBD2 on 6 matching bases. Germline loops: CDR1 SGHNT, CDR2 YYREEE (reference sequence). This CDR3 comprises 14 residues. Trimming took off 4 bases at V and 4 bases at J, with 14 bases between the two ends. CDR3 amino acids: CASSRDSFPETQYF. The CDR3 DNA sequence: TGTGCCAGCAGCAGGGACTCCTTCCCAGAGACCCAGTACTTC.

The rearrangement links TRBV7-6 to TRBJ1-1; D might be TRBD1 (5 bases). V shed 1 base and J shed 3 bases, with 9 bases lying between them. The CDR3 sequence is 14 residues long. Germline V CDR1 and CDR2: SGHVS, FNYEAQ. CDR3 amino acids: CASSLGGVHTEAFF. The CDR3 DNA follows: TGTGCCAGCAGCTTAGGGGGGGTGCACACTGAAGCTTTCTTT.

This chain uses TRBV19 with TRBJ2-1; TRBD1 aligns across 11 bases. Germline loops: CDR1 LNHDA, CDR2 SQIVND (reference sequence). CDR3 size: 15 residues. The V segment lost 1 base and the J segment 6 bases; nucleotides outside the gene matches: 2. CDR3 protein: CASSIVGTGGNEQFF. CDR3 bases: TGTGCCAGTAGTATAGTCGGGACAGGGGGCAATGAGCAGTTCTTC.

The rearrangement joins TRBV19 to TRBJ1-1, with D possibly matching TRBD1 (6 bases). Germline CDR1 and CDR2: LNHDA and SQIVND (reference sequence). The CDR3 contains 15 residues. Trimming pared 5 bases from V and 5 bases from J, leaving 18 bases between. CDR3 loop: CASSAFLGGGTEAFF. CDR3 coding DNA: TGTGCCAGTAGTGCATTCCTAGGGGGTGGAACTGAAGCTTTCTTT.

This clone was counted once. The rearrangement links TRBV19 to TRBJ2-3, with D maybe TRBD2 (6 bases). Trimming took 10 bases from V and 6 from J, leaving 20 bases between them. This CDR3 has 14 amino acids. CDR1 is LNHDA and CDR2 is SQIVND in the germline V gene (reference sequence). In DNA form, the CDR3 reads TGTGCCATCGGGAGCGGTACCCGGGGGGATACGCAGTATTTT. It translates to CAIGSGTRGDTQYF.

This chain links TRBV15 with TRBJ2-1; D is uncertain. Germline loops: CDR1 LNHNV, CDR2 YYDKDF (reference sequence). V was shortened by 8 bases and J by 0 bases, with 5 bases between the two germline ends. The CDR3 runs 12 residues. The CDR3, as DNA: TGTGCCACCGGGCTCTCCTACAATGAGCAGTTCTTC. Its protein is CATGLSYNEQFF.

V is TRBV6-5 and J is TRBJ2-7, with D tentatively TRBD1 (5 bases). Germline V gene lookup returns CDR1 MNHEY and CDR2 SVGAGI. Deletions cut 5 bases from V and 5 bases from J, with 13 bases between. The CDR3 is 13 residues long. CDR3 nucleotides: TGTGCCAGCAGTCCTTCCCTGGGGCACGAGCAGTACTTC. Translation: CASSPSLGHEQYF.

J is TRBJ2-1 and V is TRBV7-9; the match to TRBD2 covers 11 bases. This CDR3 region has 15 residues. Unmatched junction bases numbered 10, after V lost 5 bases and J lost 10 bases. Germline V lookup: CDR1 SEHNR, CDR2 FQNEAQ (reference sequence). CDR3 amino acids: CASSNLAGGGEEQFF. The CDR3 DNA sequence: TGTGCCAGCAGCAACCTAGCGGGGGGTGGGGAAGAGCAGTTCTTC.